The 20 T cell receptor beta chains in this list originate from one sample, sequenced in a study of response to subunit inactivated influenza vaccine. Via MiXCR, TCRdb re-called the RT-PCR reads, giving one row per CDR3 protein. The top ten hold 5.5% to 8% of the sample, which has roughly 700,000 distinct CDR3 sequences, approximately 15% seen once. The sample was PBMCs from blood, taken 14 days before vaccination. All receptors come from a man in his forties or fifties who received an inactivated influenza vaccine.

This clonotype has only a few counts. CDR3 in DNA: TGTGCCAGCAGTCCGACCCACCGGACTAGCGGGGTTTCCTACAATGAGCAGTTCTTC. Translation: CASSPTHRTSGVSYNEQFF. This sequence joins TRBV27 and TRBJ2-1; 12 bases agree with TRBD2. This CDR3 spans 19 amino acids. With V trimmed by 5 bases and J by 1 base, 12 bases remained unmatched. Per germline, CDR1 MNHEY and CDR2 SMNVEV (reference sequence).

This clonotype was seen at least ten times. The chain couples TRBV25-1 to TRBJ1-1; tentative D call: TRBD1 (5 bases). This CDR3 is built from 12 residues. Trimming shortened V by 2 bases and J by 5 bases, and 6 bases separated the two germline ends. Germline V gives CDR1 MGHDK, CDR2 SYGVNS. CDR3 amino acids: CASSEGGTEAFF. The CDR3 coding sequence is TGTGCCAGCAGTGAAGGGGGAACTGAAGCTTTCTTT.

At least ten counts were recorded for this clonotype. V usage is TRBV5-6 and J usage is TRBJ1-2; D not certain. V was pared by 1 base and J by 8 bases, with 12 bases between. The germline V gene encodes CDR1 SGHDT and CDR2 YYEEEE. There are 13 residues in the CDR3. The CDR3 DNA follows: TGTGCCAGCAGCTTGTGGGAGGGCGGCGGCTACACCTTC. It yields the protein CASSLWEGGGYTF.

This clonotype was detected ten times or more. The chain is built from TRBV7-9 and TRBJ2-7; tentatively, D is TRBD1 (5 bases). Trimming removed 2 bases from V and 3 bases from J, with 11 bases in between. Germline CDR1 and CDR2: SEHNR and FQNEAQ (reference sequence). CDR3 length: 14 amino acids. The CDR3 region has the DNA TGTGCCAGCAGCTTAAAGGGGCGGAGCTACGAGCAGTACTTC. This gives the protein CASSLKGRSYEQYF.

In this sample, this clonotype turned up a few times. The chain links TRBV14 to TRBJ2-1, with 7 bases aligning to TRBD1. This CDR3 region has 16 residues. V gave up 6 bases and J gave up 4 bases; unmatched junction bases: 12. The germline gives CDR1 SGHDN, CDR2 FVKESK. The CDR3 DNA is TGTGCCAGCAGTCCTATCGGACAGGCTTTTTACAATGAGCAGTTCTTC. Its protein product is CASSPIGQAFYNEQFF.

This clonotype was observed a handful of times. This chain connects TRBV6-2 or TRBV6-3 to TRBJ1-5; 10 bases match TRBD1. The germline V gene has CDR1 MNHEY and CDR2 SVGEGT. The CDR3 covers 13 residues. V gave up 8 bases and J gave up 5 bases; unmatched junction bases: 3. The CDR3 is CASGGQGYQPQHF. The CDR3 bases are TGTGCCAGCGGGGGACAGGGGTATCAGCCCCAGCATTTT.

This clonotype was detected only a few times. The chain employs TRBV20-1 and TRBJ2-1; a weak D match, TRBD1 (5 bases). Looked up from germline, CDR1 is DFQATT and CDR2 is SNEGSKA (reference sequence). With 1 base removed from V and 11 bases from J, the gap between germline ends came to 9 bases. This CDR3 region has 11 residues. In DNA form, the CDR3 reads TGCAGTGCTAGAGGGCAGGGTCAGCAGTTCTTC. This sequence encodes CSARGQGQQFF.

There are many counts of this clonotype. As DNA, the CDR3 is TGTGCCAGCAGCTTGGGGCAGGGGGCCTCTCAGCCCCAGCATTTT. This translates into CASSLGQGASQPQHF. This chain connects TRBV5-5 to TRBJ1-5; 8 bases align to TRBD1. Germline-derived CDR1 and CDR2 are SGHKS and YYEKEE (reference sequence). The CDR3 has 15 amino acids. After removal of 0 bases from V and 6 bases from J, the junction contained 5 bases not matched to a gene.

This clonotype was detected many times. The V call is TRBV7-8, the J call TRBJ1-5; TRBD1 aligns across 9 bases. V trimming: 5 bases; J trimming: 7 bases; junction bases outside the gene matches: 12. There are 16 residues in the CDR3. CDR1 is SGHVS, CDR2 FQNEAQ, per germline. CDR3 coding DNA: TGTGCCAGCAGCCGCAGACGGGACAGGGTGCGACAGCCCCAGCATTTT. Residues: CASSRRRDRVRQPQHF.

This clonotype was found many times. This chain joins TRBV11-1 and TRBJ2-1, with 7 bases fitting TRBD1. V lost 0 bases, J lost 1 base, and 9 bases stayed unmatched. The CDR3 contains 18 residues. Germline loops: CDR1 SGHAT, CDR2 FQDESV (reference sequence). CDR3 residues: CASSLALGQVFSYNEQFF. The DNA of the CDR3 is TGTGCCAGCAGCTTAGCGCTAGGACAGGTGTTTTCCTACAATGAGCAGTTCTTC.

The CDR3 nucleotides are TGTGCCAGCTCACCACCGAGCCTACAAGAGACCCAGTACTTC. Amino acids: CASSPPSLQETQYF. The chain couples TRBV18 to TRBJ2-5, with no clear D. Trimming stripped 0 bases from V and 2 bases from J, with 7 bases between. The CDR3 is 14 residues long. In germline, CDR1 is KGHSH, CDR2 LQKENI.

This chain connects TRBV7-8 to TRBJ2-7; 7 bases map to TRBD1. Looked up from germline, CDR1 is SGHVS and CDR2 is FQNEAQ. The CDR3 sequence is 15 residues long. V was pared by 5 bases and J by 2 bases, with 9 bases of the junction left unmatched. CDR3 in DNA: TGTGCCAGCAGCCAGGGGACAGCTACTACCTACGAGCAGTACTTC. The encoded protein is CASSQGTATTYEQYF.

The rearrangement uses TRBV5-1 and TRBJ2-7; D remains unclear. Between the trimmed V and J ends, which lost 0 bases and 0 bases, there was a span of 16 bases. The CDR3 contains 17 residues. Germline CDR1 reads SGHRS; CDR2 reads YFSETQ. In nucleotides, the CDR3 is TGCGCCAGCAGCTTGGGCTCTTATTTGAGAGACTCCTACGAGCAGTACTTC. It translates to CASSLGSYLRDSYEQYF. Together with reference TRBV5-1 and TRBJ2-7, the CDR3 gives the full variable domain: KAGVTQTPRYLIKTRGQQVTLSCSPISGHRSVSWYQQTPGQGLQFLFEYFSETQRNKGNFPGRFSGRQFSNSRSEMNVSTLELGDSALYLCASSLGSYLRDSYEQYFGPGTRLTVT.

This clonotype was found a few times. V is TRBV4-3 and J is TRBJ2-7, with a weak D call TRBD1 (5 bases). This CDR3 is 16 amino acids long. V lost 1 base, J lost 0 bases, and 13 bases lay in between. Germline V gives CDR1 LGHNA, CDR2 YSLEER. DNA for the CDR3: TGCGCCAGCAGCCAAGGGGTGGACACCACCTCCTACGAGCAGTACTTC. Translated: CASSQGVDTTSYEQYF.

This clonotype was seen many times. The chain recombines TRBV12-3 or TRBV12-4 with TRBJ2-7; D is possibly TRBD1 (7 bases). Trimming took off 5 bases at V and 3 bases at J, with 20 bases between the two ends. This CDR3 is built from 16 residues. This chain's CDR3 is CASSPATGGGLYEQYF. CDR3 nucleotides: TGTGCCAGCAGTCCGGCTACAGGAGGGGGCCTCTACGAGCAGTACTTC.

Many counts were recorded for this clonotype. J is TRBJ2-1 and V is TRBV27; 11 nucleotides line up with TRBD2. CDR1 is MNHEY and CDR2 is SMNVEV in the germline V gene (reference sequence). This CDR3 has 16 residues. The junction had 12 bases not matched to a gene; V was cut back by 6 bases and J by 8 bases. This chain's CDR3 is CASSIAGGGLIHEQFF. In DNA form, the CDR3 reads TGTGCCAGCAGCATAGCGGGAGGGGGCTTGATTCATGAGCAGTTCTTC.

V gene TRBV6-2 or TRBV6-3 combines with J gene TRBJ1-2, with D hard to call. This CDR3 has 16 amino acids. Germline CDR1 and CDR2: MNHEY and SVGEGT. V lost 2 bases and J lost 2, with 15 bases in between. Here the CDR3 DNA reads TGTGCCAGCAGTTACGCGGCAGCCTTAGTGAACTATGGCTACACCTTC. Translation: CASSYAAALVNYGYTF.

This clonotype was recorded many times. The V and J genes are TRBV5-6 and TRBJ1-5; the match to TRBD1 covers 9 bases. The CDR3 length is 15 residues. Per the germline V gene, CDR1 is SGHDT and CDR2 is YYEEEE. Trimming took 4 bases from V and 5 from J; bases not matched to a gene: 7. DNA for the CDR3: TGTGCCAGCAGCGTTGGACAGGGGCACGATCAGCCCCAGCATTTT. This gives the protein CASSVGQGHDQPQHF.

This clonotype appeared once. This chain uses TRBV7-2 with TRBJ2-5, with D hard to call. This CDR3 has 13 amino acids. V lost 3 bases and J lost 5, with 10 bases in between. Germline-derived CDR1 and CDR2 are SGHTA and FQGNSA. The DNA for the CDR3 is TGTGCCAGCAGCTTCCTTGGACCCGAGACCCAGTACTTC. Protein: CASSFLGPETQYF.

The chain recombines TRBV12-3 or TRBV12-4 with TRBJ2-1, with TRBD2 matching 11 bases. This CDR3 has 14 amino acids. V trimming: 5 bases; J trimming: 7 bases; junction bases outside the gene matches: 4. CDR3 DNA sequence: TGTGCCAGCAGTCCGACTAGCGGGAAGAATGAGCAGTTCTTC. It specifies CASSPTSGKNEQFF.